This TCR beta chain emerged from a study of Graves' ophthalmopathy and Graves' hyperthyroidism. Overall study findings and caveats: A 13-signature model separated ophthalmopathy from stable hyperthyroidism, 87.88% sensitivity, about 81% specificity.

About this clonotype: Its antigen is not identified.

Other autoimmune diseases, uncontrolled infections, pregnancy or lactation led to the exclusion of patients. Germline V gives CDR1 MDHEN, CDR2 SYDVKM. Trimming took off 6 bases at V and 0 bases at J, with 14 bases between the two ends. The CDR3 length is 15 residues. RNA served as the template for amplifying TCR beta CDR3 regions. HTBI primers were employed in first-round RT-PCR, then a second-round multiplex PCR followed. TCRdb reprocessed the multiplex PCR reads via MiXCR and lists one record per CDR3 protein. The sample carries some 350,000 distinct CDR3 sequences, 17% recorded once. The V call is TRBV28, the J call TRBJ2-5, with a possible D match to TRBD1 (7 bases). This sequence was found in an adult woman with stable Graves' hyperthyroidism. Sequencing was done on a sample of peripheral blood. The CDR3 here is CASRPGGPDQETQYF. The CDR3 DNA reads as TGTGCCAGCAGACCAGGGGGGCCGGACCAAGAGACCCAGTACTTC.